This entry concerns a single T cell receptor (beta chain). Its binding antigen is unknown. No much larger clonotype is one base removed from it; base qualities were not supplied. The cohort was made up of roughly 670 healthy bone marrow donors. At the time of sampling, all cohort members were nominally healthy, though unrecorded immune exposures were likely present. The donor was CMV seronegative and belonged to the group of 350 to 400 seronegative cohort members. Every donor gave a peripheral blood sample, and the peripheral blood mononuclear cells from that sample were used for TCR beta sequencing. The Qiagen DNeasy Blood Extraction Kit was used to extract genomic DNA from the blood cell samples. The method behind the library was the immunoSEQ multiplex PCR assay. For the multiplex PCR, a mixture combining 60 forward primers for TCR Vbeta segments and 13 reverse primers for TCR Jbeta segments was used. A multiplex PCR assay on genomic DNA amplified the CDR3 region of rearranged TCR beta genes. On the Illumina HiSeq System, the amplified TCR beta libraries were sequenced as 87-base-pair reads. On the authors' methods: A later analysis counted tens of millions of unique TCR beta chains across the 666 repertoires, and about 10 million of these chains were shared by at least two donors. A nearest-neighbor algorithm error-corrected the raw reads and collapsed the reads into unique sequences, merging closely related sequences to remove PCR and sequencing errors. Alignment of CDR3 sequences to IMGT reference sequences was used to assign V, D and J gene segments. For a sequence to be retained, at least a six-nucleotide match to both a V gene segment and a J gene segment was required. Rearrangements were called productive when the CDR3 lacked stop codons and stayed in frame with V and J; all others were non-productive. Following IMGT convention, CDR3 was defined as the stretch from the second conserved V-encoded cysteine up to the conserved J-encoded phenylalanine. In an earlier analysis of more than 550 of the donors, sequences lacking an unambiguous match to a single V gene segment were excluded. An earlier analysis of several hundred of the donors called V segments functional above 56.7% productive rearrangements and segregating when the between-donor standard deviation exceeded 5%. A statistical classification framework was built for diagnosing cytomegalovirus status from the catalog of TCR beta chain sequences. A later analysis assigned V and J genes by comparing TCR nucleotide sequences with IMGT/GENE-DB human TR gene sequences. In a later analysis, CDR3 sequences and most-parsimonious VDJ recombination scenarios were assigned using the TCRdist pipeline. In a later analysis, every TCR beta chain was defined by the combination of its CDR3 amino acid sequence and its V-gene family, and reads without a unique V-gene family were dropped. A later analysis removed 600 or so highly shared, low-generation-probability nucleotide sequences to deal with suspected cross-contamination and a sequencing artifact. In a later analysis, a clonal expansion index was calculated for each public chain from normalized within-repertoire ranks of inferred template counts. In a later analysis, generation probabilities were computed with a VDJ recombination model fitted to out-of-frame rearrangements, and the resulting probabilities were checked against IGoR. In a later analysis, TCR-TCR, TCR-HLA and TCR-CMV co-occurrence was scored with hypergeometric tests, and a repertoire-size bias correction was applied to TCR pairs. False discovery rates were estimated in a later analysis by permuting HLA or CMV assignments 20 times. A later analysis grouped co-occurring TCRs with DBSCAN, adding TCRdist sequence similarity when clustering within HLA-allele-positive subsets. Repertoires with fewer than 30,000 or more than 120,000 public chains were left out of co-occurrence clustering, as were five repertoires with anomalous nucleotide sharing. As stored in TCRdb, this immuneACCESS dataset retains in-frame rearrangements with V and J assigned. A fraction of the clones does not appear; measured against another copy, unresolved V genes explain less than half of the discrepancy, and the remainder lacks a known reason. D and trimming come from the DNA, and the V and J calls and clone size come from that table. The sample table contains under 65,000 clones; only one count was recorded for about 80% of them. Approximately 2.8% of the sample lies in the top ten.

The source of the sample is a study of cytomegalovirus exposure and HLA in healthy donors (dated by TCRdb to between 2016 and 2019). Background for the entire study: According to an earlier analysis of several hundred of the donors, 150 million to 200 million T cells yielded 90 million to 130 million unique TCR beta sequences and roughly 280 Gb of sequence data. Typing coverage differed by locus: A, B, C, DRB1 and DQB1 were typed in about 629-630 donors, DQA1 in about 560, DPA1 in approximately 610, and DPB1 in just under 480. High-throughput TCR immunosequencing, statistical association of individual TCRs with disease status, and machine learning were combined to predict cytomegalovirus infection status. Along with the approximately 600-subject first cohort, a separate validation cohort of more than 90 different subjects was used. HLA typing included class I and class II loci at four-digit resolution. An early release that covered roughly 600 HLA-typed donors contained about 300 gigabases of sequencing data and tens of millions of unique TCR sequences. All discovery cohort repertoires had been generated on a single sequencing platform. The study aimed to test whether cataloging public T cell receptors could reveal signatures of past pathogen exposure. Rather than drawing on any new phenotypic data, the later analysis identified candidate immune exposures from TCR beta sequences and the way those sequences occurred across donors. Using immunosequencing, the study profiled T cell repertoires from approximately 700 subjects and related those repertoires to cytomegalovirus serostatus. Roughly five DR-DQ haplotypes were handled as single units for association and clustering, since linkage in the cohort was strong. To study patterns of TCR occurrence, a later analysis re-analyzed previously published TCR beta repertoires from 650 to 750 donors and added high-resolution HLA genotyping. Alongside the repertoire data, information on donor age, sex, ethnicity and CMV serostatus was compiled. An earlier analysis of 587 of the donors used high-throughput TCR beta sequencing to judge whether each TCR beta V gene segment behaved as functional or pseudogenic. Genome-wide SNP genotypes for about 65% of the 666 donors were used in a later genetic analysis, which treated that subset as a discovery cohort. Across approximately 400 genotyped donors of the cohort, an average of about 200,000 unique TCR beta nucleotide sequences per donor were sequenced, and roughly a sixth of those sequences were non-productive. Among the approximately 430 genotyped donors, around 81% belonged to the genetic ancestry cluster associated with self-reported Caucasian donors. On the study overall, not on this receptor specifically: Across donors, most TCR sequences were observed very rarely, whereas some public TCRs were present in many individuals. According to a later genetic analysis, donors in an Asian-associated ancestry cluster had fewer N-insertions in productive TCRs than the approximately 710-donor mean. Correlated functional status among segregating V segments might be attributable to linkage disequilibrium, but an unknown experimental factor could not be ruled out. According to a later analysis, parvovirus B19, influenza, CMV and Epstein-Barr virus appeared linked to several top co-occurrence clusters. A few of the identified cytomegalovirus-associated TCR beta chains were confirmed in vitro to be specific for cytomegalovirus antigens. A later analysis associated about 17,000 TCR beta sequences with specific HLA alleles at a false discovery rate of 0.05. Because counts were too low, about 18 rarely observed V segments, including chromosome 9 orphons, were left out of the earlier analysis of about 620 of the donors. A further reported finding was that TCR beta sequences accurately predicted the HLA-A and HLA-B alleles for most subjects in the first cohort. According to a later analysis, TCR association rates differed among HLA loci, with DRB1 alleles showing the most associated TCRs and HLA-C alleles showing the fewest. When HLA alleles, especially DR and DQ, strongly co-occurred, TCR associations were difficult to assign to individual alleles. An association between a missense DCLRE1C variant and V-gene and J-gene trimming of TCR beta chains was found in a later genetic analysis and replicated in an independent cohort. The authors suggested that the approach could potentially be generalized to other disease states and immunological phenotypes. A later analysis found that most CMV-associated TCR beta chains appeared HLA-restricted, with HLA associations seemingly driven largely by CMV exposure. HLA typing was unavailable for some donors at each locus, so association tests used only the typed subset. Sequencing depth was assumed to be roughly uniform across donors in the presence/absence analyses, though that assumption may not hold. The study gave a list of 150 to 200 TCR beta chains associated with cytomegalovirus. An earlier analysis of some 560 of the donors showed that most TCR beta V segments appeared in productive rearrangements either about 87% or about 30% of the time, which broadly matched IMGT annotations. In a later analysis, HLA-associated TCR beta chains were found to be more clonally expanded and to have lower generation probabilities than equally common non-associated chains. A cluster of highly shared sequence variants was judged likely to be a technical artifact of the sequencing pipeline. CMV serostatus was the only immune exposure information available for the cohort. In both the original and validation cohorts, the classifier was reported to diagnose cytomegalovirus status with high specificity and sensitivity. Only TCR beta chains were sequenced in this cohort, and the absence of alpha or paired-chain data limited detectable features.

Sequenced input: PBMCs. The receptor's source is a man over 45 in good health and CMV-seronegative.

The DNA reads TGTGCCAGTAGTGTGGGGACTCGCGACGAGCAGTACTTC. It is translated as CASSVGTRDEQYF. This chain is built from TRBV19 and TRBJ2-7, and the D gene may be TRBD2, 6 bases matching. The V end loses 5 bases and the J end loses 5 bases, and a stretch of 13 bases separates them. The CDR3 measures 13 amino acids from cysteine to phenylalanine. CDR3 DNA only is kept here, 39 bases in frame from base 1. CDR1 and CDR2 were assigned from the germline V gene (reference sequence) as LNHDA and SQIVND.